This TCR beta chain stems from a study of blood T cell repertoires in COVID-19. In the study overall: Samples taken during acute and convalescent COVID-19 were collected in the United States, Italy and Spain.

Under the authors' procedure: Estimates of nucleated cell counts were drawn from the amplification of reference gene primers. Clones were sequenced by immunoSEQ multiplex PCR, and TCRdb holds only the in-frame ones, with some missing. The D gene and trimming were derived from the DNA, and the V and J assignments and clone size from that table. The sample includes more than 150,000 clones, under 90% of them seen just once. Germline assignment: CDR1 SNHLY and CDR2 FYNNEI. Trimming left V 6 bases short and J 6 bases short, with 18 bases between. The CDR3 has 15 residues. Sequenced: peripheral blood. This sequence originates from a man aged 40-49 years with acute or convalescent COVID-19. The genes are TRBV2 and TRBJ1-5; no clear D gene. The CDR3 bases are TGTGCCAGCAGCACCAGTTCAGGTAGTGGTCAGCCCCAGCATTTT. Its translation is CASSTSSGSGQPQHF.